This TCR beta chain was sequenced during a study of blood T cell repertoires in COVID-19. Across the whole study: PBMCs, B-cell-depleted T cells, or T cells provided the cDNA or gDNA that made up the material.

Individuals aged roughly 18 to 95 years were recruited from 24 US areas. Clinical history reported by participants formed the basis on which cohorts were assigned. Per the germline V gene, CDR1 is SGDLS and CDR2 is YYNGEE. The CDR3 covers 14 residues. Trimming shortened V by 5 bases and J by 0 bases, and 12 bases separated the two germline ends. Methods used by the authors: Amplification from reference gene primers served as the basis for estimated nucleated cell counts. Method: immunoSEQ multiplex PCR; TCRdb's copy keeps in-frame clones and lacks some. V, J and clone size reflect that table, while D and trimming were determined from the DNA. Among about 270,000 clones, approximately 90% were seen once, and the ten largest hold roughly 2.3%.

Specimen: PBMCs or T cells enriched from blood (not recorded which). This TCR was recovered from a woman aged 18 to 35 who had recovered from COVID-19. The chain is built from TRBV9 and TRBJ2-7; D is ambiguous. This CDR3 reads CASSSSAASYEQYF. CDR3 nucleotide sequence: TGTGCCAGCAGTTCCAGCGCCGCCTCCTACGAGCAGTACTTC. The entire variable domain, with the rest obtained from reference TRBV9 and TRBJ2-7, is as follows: DSGVTQTPKHLITATGQRVTLRCSPRSGDLSVYWYQQSLDQGLQFLIQYYNGEERAKGNILERFSAQQFPDLHSELNLSSLELGDSALYFCASSSSAASYEQYFGPGTRLTVT.